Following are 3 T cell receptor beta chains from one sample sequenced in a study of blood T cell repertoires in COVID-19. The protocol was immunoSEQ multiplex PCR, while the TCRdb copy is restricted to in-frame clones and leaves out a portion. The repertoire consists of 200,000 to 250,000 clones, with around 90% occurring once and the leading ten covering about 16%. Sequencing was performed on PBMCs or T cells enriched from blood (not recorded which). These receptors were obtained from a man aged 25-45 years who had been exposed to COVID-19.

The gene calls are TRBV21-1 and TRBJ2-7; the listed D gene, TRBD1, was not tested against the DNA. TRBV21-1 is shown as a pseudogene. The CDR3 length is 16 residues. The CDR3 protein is CASSKDRRTVLTEQYF. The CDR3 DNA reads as TGTGCCAGCAGCAAAGACAGGAGGACAGTGCTAACCGAGCAGTACTTC.

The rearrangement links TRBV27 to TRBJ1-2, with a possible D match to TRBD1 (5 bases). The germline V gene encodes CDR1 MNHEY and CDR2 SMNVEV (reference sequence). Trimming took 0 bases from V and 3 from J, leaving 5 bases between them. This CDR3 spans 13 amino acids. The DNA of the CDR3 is TGTGCCAGCAGTTTATCAGGGGACTATGGCTACACCTTC. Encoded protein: CASSLSGDYGYTF.

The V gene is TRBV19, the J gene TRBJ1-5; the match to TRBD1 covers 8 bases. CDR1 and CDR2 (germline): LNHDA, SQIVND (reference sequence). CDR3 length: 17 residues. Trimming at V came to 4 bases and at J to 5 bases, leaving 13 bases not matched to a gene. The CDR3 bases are TGTGCCAGTAGTAAATACGGTCAGGGGGCAGGGGATCAGCCCCAGCATTTT. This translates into CASSKYGQGAGDQPQHF.